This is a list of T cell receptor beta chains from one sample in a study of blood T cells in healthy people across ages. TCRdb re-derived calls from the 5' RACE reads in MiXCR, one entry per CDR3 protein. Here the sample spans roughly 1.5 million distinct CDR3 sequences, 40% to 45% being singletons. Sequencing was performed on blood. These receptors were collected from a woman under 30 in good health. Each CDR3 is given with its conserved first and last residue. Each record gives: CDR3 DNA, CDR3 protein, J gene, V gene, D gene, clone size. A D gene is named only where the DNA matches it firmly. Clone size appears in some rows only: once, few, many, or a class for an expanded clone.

TGTGCCAGCAGCCCGGGGGACATCGGAATAGACTACACCTTC	CASSPGDIGIDYTF	TRBJ1-2	TRBV7-3	NA	NA
TGTGCCAGCAGTGAATTGGGGGGCCACAATGAGCAGTTCTTC	CASSELGGHNEQFF	TRBJ2-1	TRBV6-4	NA	NA
TGTGCCACCCTGGGTTGGGGACGGCGGCATTCACCCCTCCACTTT	CATLGWGRRHSPLHF	TRBJ1-6	TRBV10-3	NA	NA
TGCAGCGCATTCAAGAATTGGACACTAAGCAATCAGCCCCAGCATTTT	CSAFKNWTLSNQPQHF	TRBJ1-5	TRBV29-1	NA	NA
TGTGCCAGCAGCTTACGGGCGGGGTGGACTGAGCAGTACTTC	CASSLRAGWTEQYF	TRBJ2-5	TRBV7-2	NA	few
TGTGCCCGCAGTTTAGGACAGGGCCAAAGTCAGCCCCAGCATTTT	CARSLGQGQSQPQHF	TRBJ1-5	TRBV28	TRBD1	NA
TGTGCCAGCAGTCCCAAAGCGGAGCGGGGGATGGCAGATACGCAGTATTTT	CASSPKAERGMADTQYF	TRBJ2-3	TRBV28	TRBD2	NA
TGCAGTGCCCCGCGGCGTTCCGTAAACACTGAAGCTTTCTTT	CSAPRRSVNTEAFF	TRBJ1-1	TRBV20-1	NA	once
TGTGCCAGCAGTGGAAAAGAGCGGGGGATTTTCCACGAGCAGTACTTC	CASSGKERGIFHEQYF	TRBJ2-7	TRBV25-1	TRBD2	NA
TGCAGTGCTAGAGACCGGTCCCTAACGCAGTATTTT	CSARDRSLTQYF	TRBJ2-3	TRBV20-1	NA	once
TGTGCCAGCAGCCAAGGATACCGGGACTCTGGCAATCAGCCCCAGCATTTT	CASSQGYRDSGNQPQHF	TRBJ1-5	TRBV4-2	NA	NA
TGCAGTGCCCCTGACAGCTTTACCTACGAGCAGTACTTC	CSAPDSFTYEQYF	TRBJ2-7	TRBV20-1	NA	many
TGTGCCAGCAGTTTAGGGACAGGGATCGAGCAGTACTTC	CASSLGTGIEQYF	TRBJ2-7	TRBV27	TRBD1	NA